The 2 T cell receptor beta chains below were found in one sample sequenced in a study of TIL therapy for anti-PD-1-resistant metastatic lung cancer. Sequencing used immunoSEQ v3. Some clones are missing from TCRdb's copy, which holds only in-frame ones; the method was immunoSEQ multiplex PCR. The table records under 35,000 clones, just under 75% of them present only once. Time point noted: pre-treatment sample, taken before nivolumab and TIL therapy. This specimen consisted of blood, obtained at baseline. These receptors originate from a woman between 25 and 85 years old with non-small cell lung cancer.

This clone occurred once. The rearrangement links TRBV5-1 to TRBJ2-1, with 10 bases lining up with TRBD1. The V gene end was trimmed by 4 bases and the J gene end by 4 bases; junction bases not matched to a gene: 5. Germline CDR1 reads SGHRS; CDR2 reads YFSETQ. The CDR3 is 15 amino acids. As DNA, the CDR3 is TGCGCCAGCAGCCAGGACAGGGGGACTTACAATGAGCAGTTCTTC. It yields the protein CASSQDRGTYNEQFF. The complete variable domain, with remaining parts taken from reference TRBV5-1 and TRBJ2-1, reads KAGVTQTPRYLIKTRGQQVTLSCSPISGHRSVSWYQQTPGQGLQFLFEYFSETQRNKGNFPGRFSGRQFSNSRSEMNVSTLELGDSALYLCASSQDRGTYNEQFFGPGTRLTVL.

This clone was picked up a small number of times. The V gene is TRBV19, the J gene TRBJ1-4; D ambiguous. V lost 8 bases and J 7 bases, leaving 17 bases between the germline ends. The CDR3 covers 14 residues. The V gene's germline CDR1 is LNHDA and CDR2 SQIVND (reference sequence). The CDR3 region is CASSGQTNVEKLFF. DNA of the CDR3: TGTGCCAGTTCCGGGCAGACAAACGTTGAAAAACTGTTTTTT.